These T cell receptor beta chains were read from a single sample in a study of T cell repertoires in cytomegalovirus infection. MiXCR was run by TCRdb on the reads, yielding one entry per CDR3 protein. This sample has approximately 490,000 distinct CDR3 sequences, with roughly 10% found just once. The source material was PBMCs. These receptor sequences come from a human donor in good health (CMV status not recorded). Some clones in this sample may be carry-over from other donors' samples. The CDR3 runs from the conserved cysteine through the conserved F or W. Not every row has a clone size; where given, it reads once, few, many or a size class.

J	V	size	CDR3
TRBJ1-1	TRBV2	.	CASSERGRTEAFF
TRBJ2-2	TRBV29-1	.	CSVESSFTNTGELFF
TRBJ2-4	TRBV9	.	CASAGTGGAKNIQYF
TRBJ2-7	TRBV2	many	CARKGTGTSYEQYF
TRBJ1-1	TRBV28	many	CASSSSKGPRQTPITEAFF
TRBJ2-1	TRBV7-9	many	CASSRPSGFGAEQFF
TRBJ1-1	TRBV20-1	few	CSATTGLRTEAFF
TRBJ2-3	TRBV12-3/TRBV12-4	.	CASSSPTRTDTQYF
TRBJ2-7	TRBV5-5	many	CASSLDQQQPKVEQYF
TRBJ2-5	TRBV9	many	CASSEGQLQETQYF
TRBJ1-5	TRBV20-1	.	CSAGGRSNQPQHF
TRBJ2-7	TRBV7-9	many	CASSLVWNEQYF
TRBJ2-7	TRBV5-1	few	CASSPSDGSYEQYF
TRBJ2-7	TRBV19	few	CASSHGGTVPHEQYF
TRBJ2-5	TRBV10-3	many	CAISEGASGGEETQYF
TRBJ1-1	TRBV30	few	CAWSVSPNTEAFF
TRBJ1-5	TRBV6-6	many	CVTGRSEGQPQHF
TRBJ2-7	TRBV3-1	.	CASSPSADAHEQYF
TRBJ2-7	TRBV7-9	many	CASSPPIGQYF
TRBJ1-4	TRBV5-5	many	CASSRAGRGDEKLFF
TRBJ2-3	TRBV7-3	many	CASSLQGDDTQYF
TRBJ2-7	TRBV7-8	many	CASSLWDRGTYEQYF
TRBJ1-1	TRBV7-2	many	CASSSTATNTEAFF
TRBJ2-3	TRBV15	few	CATSRITSGPRSQWHTDTQYF
TRBJ2-3	TRBV19	many	CASSIERGVSFSDTQYF
TRBJ1-5	TRBV18	.	CASSPETDSNQPQHF
TRBJ2-5	TRBV5-1	many	CASSFRDYQETQYF
TRBJ2-5	TRBV7-6	many	CASSLADGRGKETQYF
TRBJ2-1	TRBV5-4	.	CASSLYGGAGQGPREQFF
TRBJ2-3	TRBV27	many	CASSPRTSGSTGPRDTQYF
TRBJ1-5	TRBV20-1	.	CSARDPDRGTFQPQHF
TRBJ1-1	TRBV29-1	many	CSVESRQNTEAFF
TRBJ2-1	TRBV28	few	CASSGPSSYNEQFF
TRBJ1-2	TRBV12-3/TRBV12-4	many	CASREQGGYGYTF